One and the same sample provided the 27 T cell receptor beta chains below, sequenced in a study of blood T cells in healthy people across ages (dated by TCRdb to about 2015). The library was made by 5' RACE. These reads were obtained on an Illumina HiSeq 2500. A second PCR of about 6 to 11 cycles was performed with a sample-barcoded 5' primer and a J-beta primer mix. The raw public data were reprocessed by TCRdb itself: fastp quality trimming at Q25, MiXCR clonotype calling, in-frame beta chains only. Every entry covers one CDR3 protein and lists the most common genes and DNA from its rows. The sample table records 1.5 million to 1.8 million distinct CDR3 sequences; 35% to 45% of these occur just once. The ten largest make up approximately 4.1% of the sample. The sample comprised blood. The receptors shown here come from a woman younger than 30 in good health.

This rearrangement joins TRBV5-1 to TRBJ2-1, with D tentatively TRBD2 (6 bases). The better agreement between TRBJ2-7 and the DNA end casts doubt on the J call. The germline gives CDR1 SGHRS, CDR2 YFSETQ. The CDR3 has 12 residues. The CDR3 reads CASRFGGNEQYF. The CDR3 bases are TGCGCCAGCAGGTTCGGCGGGAATGAGCAGTACTTC.

This clonotype was seen more than once but under ten times. The chain uses TRBV7-2 and TRBJ2-7; TRBD1 aligns across 7 bases. Losses at the gene ends were 6 bases for V and 0 bases for J; bases not matched to a gene: 8. The CDR3 sequence is 15 residues long. Germline-derived CDR1 and CDR2 are SGHTA and FQGNSA. The CDR3 here is CASRLRGLSSYEQYF. The DNA for the CDR3 is TGTGCCAGCAGACTAAGGGGGCTTAGCTCCTACGAGCAGTACTTC.

This clonotype was recorded a few times. The chain is built from TRBV6-1 and TRBJ1-5; D is undetermined. V shed 6 bases and J shed 9 bases, with 21 bases lying between them. The CDR3 is 15 residues long. The germline gives CDR1 MNHNS, CDR2 SASEGT. CDR3 residues: CASSDRTGISWPQHF. The CDR3 DNA reads as TGTGCCAGCAGCGATAGGACCGGAATCAGTTGGCCCCAGCATTTT.

The chain couples TRBV15 to TRBJ2-5; D possibly corresponds to TRBD2 (5 bases). The germline V gene has CDR1 LNHNV and CDR2 YYDKDF (reference sequence). The CDR3 runs to 13 residues. Trimming took 4 bases from V and 4 from J, leaving 10 bases between them. CDR3 sequence reads: CATSKDFRETQYF. CDR3 nucleotides: TGTGCCACCAGCAAGGACTTCCGAGAGACCCAGTACTTC.

The chain links TRBV7-9 to TRBJ2-1; TRBD1 might be the D (6 bases). The last part of the DNA fits TRBJ2-7 better; the J call may be wrong. CDR3 length: 13 amino acids. The germline V gene encodes CDR1 SEHNR and CDR2 FQNEAQ (reference sequence). The CDR3 region has the DNA TGTGCCAGCAGCTTAACCGTGGACAGTGAGCAGTACTTC. Amino acids: CASSLTVDSEQYF.

The V gene is TRBV20-1, the J gene TRBJ2-1; a weak D match, TRBD1 (5 bases). The V gene's germline CDR1 is DFQATT and CDR2 SNEGSKA (reference sequence). V was shortened by 3 bases and J by 8 bases, with 11 bases between the two germline ends. This CDR3 contains 12 residues. CDR3: CSASWGYHEQFF. The DNA of the CDR3 is TGCAGTGCTAGTTGGGGCTATCATGAGCAGTTCTTC.

With regard to this clonotype: One junction end disagrees with the germline gene, perhaps due to a read error. The rearrangement uses TRBV12-3 or TRBV12-4 and TRBJ2-1; 9 bases line up with TRBD1. The CDR3 is 15 amino acids. DNA for the CDR3: TGTGTCAGCAGCCAGACAGGGGGTGGCTACAATGAGCAGTTCTTC. Translation gives CVSSQTGGGYNEQFF.

This clonotype has at least ten counts. The germline gene is not matched at one end of the junction; a read error may be the cause. This chain connects TRBV3-1 to TRBJ2-3; the D is unclear. Germline lookup yields CDR1 LGHDT and CDR2 YNNKEL (reference sequence). This CDR3 has 13 residues. Written as DNA, the CDR3 is TGCGCCAGCAGCCAAGTGGGCACAGATACGCAGTATTTT. Translation: CASSQVGTDTQYF.

The V and J genes are TRBV11-2 and TRBJ2-1; 11 bases align to TRBD2. This CDR3 comprises 12 residues. The junction had 0 bases not matched to a gene; V was cut back by 8 bases and J by 6 bases. CDR1 is SGHAT and CDR2 is FQNNGV in the germline V gene. The CDR3 loop is CASGLAGNEQFF. Here the CDR3 DNA reads TGTGCCAGCGGACTAGCGGGCAATGAGCAGTTCTTC.

In this sample, this clonotype turned up a few times. The chain links TRBV25-1 to TRBJ1-1; a possible D gene is TRBD1 (5 bases). CDR1 and CDR2 from the germline V gene are MGHDK and SYGVNS. With 4 bases removed from V and 0 bases from J, the gap between germline ends came to 9 bases. The CDR3 runs 14 residues. The CDR3 loop reads CASSVGEVNTEAFF. The CDR3 coding sequence is TGTGCCAGCAGTGTAGGGGAGGTGAACACTGAAGCTTTCTTT. The variable domain in full, completed from reference TRBV25-1 and TRBJ1-1, reads EADIYQTPRYLVIGTGKKITLECSQTMGHDKMYWYQQDPGMELHLIHYSYGVNSTEKGDLSSESTVSRIRTEHFPLTLESARPSHTSQYLCASSVGEVNTEAFFGQGTRLTVV.

This clonotype has at least ten counts. The chain is built from TRBV29-1 and TRBJ2-3; D remains ambiguous. V shed 3 bases and J shed 3 bases, with 10 bases lying between them. This CDR3 spans 13 amino acids. The germline V gene encodes CDR1 SQVTM and CDR2 ANQGSEA. CDR3 nucleotide sequence: TGCAGCGTTGATGCTAGTGCTACAGATACGCAGTATTTT. Amino acids: CSVDASATDTQYF.

This clonotype was counted a few times. This rearrangement joins TRBV7-2 to TRBJ2-5; 7 positions match TRBD2. Looked up from germline, CDR1 is SGHTA and CDR2 is FQGNSA. The CDR3 length is 16 residues. J lost 7 bases, V lost 1 base, and 12 bases had no gene match. CDR3 coding DNA: TGTGCCAGCAGCTTAGAGCGGGGAACCCTTTCAGGGACCCAGTACTTC. It codes for CASSLERGTLSGTQYF. Filled out from reference TRBV7-2 and TRBJ2-5, the complete variable domain reads GAGVSQSPSNKVTEKGKDVELRCDPISGHTALYWYRQSLGQGLEFLIYFQGNSAPDKSGLPSDRFSAERTGGSVSTLTIQRTQQEDSAVYLCASSLERGTLSGTQYFGPGTRLLVL.

The chain couples TRBV5-1 to TRBJ2-1; D possibly corresponds to TRBD1 (6 bases). This CDR3 is 15 amino acids long. Germline CDR1 reads SGHRS; CDR2 reads YFSETQ. V was pared by 2 bases and J by 2 bases, with 11 bases between. The chain's CDR3 is CASSFRGPAYNEQFF. The CDR3 nucleotides read TGCGCCAGCAGCTTCAGGGGTCCCGCCTACAATGAGCAGTTCTTC.

This chain joins TRBV12-3 or TRBV12-4 and TRBJ2-1, with TRBD1 matching 7 bases. The V and J ends lost 6 bases and 4 bases, in that order; junction bases with no gene match: 6. The CDR3 runs to 14 residues. The CDR3 DNA sequence: TGTGCCAGCAGGGAAGGGGGCTCATACAATGAGCAGTTCTTC. Protein product: CASREGGSYNEQFF.

This chain uses TRBV4-1 with TRBJ2-4; D remains ambiguous. With the DNA end fitting TRBJ2-7 better, the J assignment may be wrong. The CDR3 sequence is 13 residues long. Germline-derived CDR1 and CDR2 are MGHRA and YSYEKL. In DNA form, the CDR3 reads TGCGCCAGCAGCCAACGTGAGATCTACGAGCAGTACTTC. As protein: CASSQREIYEQYF.

This clonotype has only a few counts. J is TRBJ1-4 and V is TRBV2; D not certain. Trimming shortened V by 2 bases and J by 2 bases, and 12 bases separated the two germline ends. CDR1 and CDR2 (germline): SNHLY, FYNNEI. This CDR3 is 16 amino acids long. The CDR3 DNA is TGTGCCAGCAGTGAAACCCCAGGCCTTACTAATGAAAAACTGTTTTTT. This sequence encodes CASSETPGLTNEKLFF.

This clonotype was observed a single time. This sequence joins TRBV5-5 and TRBJ2-2; 7 nucleotides agree with TRBD1. Losses at the gene ends were 4 bases for V and 3 bases for J; bases not matched to a gene: 9. Germline V gene lookup returns CDR1 SGHKS and CDR2 YYEKEE (reference sequence). CDR3 length: 16 residues. The CDR3 reads CASSHRGGADTGELFF. DNA for the CDR3: TGTGCCAGCAGCCACCGAGGGGGCGCGGACACCGGGGAGCTGTTTTTT.

The chain links TRBV6-2 or TRBV6-3 to TRBJ2-1; D perhaps matches TRBD2 (5 bases). Germline loops: CDR1 MNHEY, CDR2 SVGEGT. V was trimmed by 7 bases and J by 0 bases, leaving 7 bases between them. This CDR3 is built from 13 residues. CDR3 region: CASKTSSYNEQFF. As DNA, the CDR3 is TGTGCCAGCAAAACTAGCTCCTACAATGAGCAGTTCTTC.

This rearrangement joins TRBV11-2 to TRBJ2-1; perhaps TRBD1 as D (6 bases). The CDR3 is 16 amino acids. Germline lookup yields CDR1 SGHAT and CDR2 FQNNGV. The ends were cut back, 5 bases at V and 1 base at J, with 15 bases in the middle. The CDR3 sequence: CASSPSWTASYNEQFF. CDR3 in DNA: TGTGCCAGCAGCCCCTCTTGGACAGCATCCTACAATGAGCAGTTCTTC.

This clonotype was seen a few times. The V call is TRBV7-2, the J call TRBJ2-1, with D possibly being TRBD2 (5 bases). The V gene's germline CDR1 is SGHTA and CDR2 FQGNSA. The CDR3 consists of 20 residues. V was cut by 1 base and J by 0 bases, with 22 bases left in between. The CDR3 sequence is CASSLVWSGSSGSSYNEQFF. DNA of the CDR3: TGTGCCAGCAGCTTAGTATGGTCTGGGTCGAGCGGAAGCTCCTACAATGAGCAGTTCTTC.

This clonotype was observed many times. V usage is TRBV29-1 and J usage is TRBJ2-1; D is uncertain. Looked up from germline, CDR1 is SQVTM and CDR2 is ANQGSEA. Trimming cost V 3 bases and J 0 bases, with 9 bases left between them. The CDR3 covers 14 residues. Written as DNA, the CDR3 is TGCAGCGTTGATCAAGGGTTCTCCTACAATGAGCAGTTCTTC. Translated: CSVDQGFSYNEQFF.

At least ten counts were recorded for this clonotype. The chain joins TRBV12-3 or TRBV12-4 to TRBJ2-1, with D perhaps TRBD1 (6 bases). The CDR3 has 14 amino acids. V was clipped by 8 bases and J by 2 bases, with 13 bases between them. CDR3 sequence reads: CASAGTQTYNEQFF. The CDR3 bases are TGTGCCAGCGCCGGGACACAAACCTACAATGAGCAGTTCTTC.

J is TRBJ2-7 and V is TRBV7-6; D perhaps matches TRBD1 (6 bases). V was pared by 0 bases and J by 3 bases, with 18 bases between. This CDR3 spans 17 amino acids. Germline V CDR1 and CDR2: SGHVS, FNYEAQ. As DNA, the CDR3 is TGTGCCAGCAGCTTAGCTGGTGTTCAGGGGTGGGGCTACGAGCAGTACTTC. It codes for CASSLAGVQGWGYEQYF.

The V and J genes are TRBV5-1 and TRBJ2-1; D is tentatively TRBD1 or TRBD2 (5 bases each). V lost 2 bases and J lost 0, with 12 bases in between. The CDR3 has 16 residues. Germline V lookup: CDR1 SGHRS, CDR2 YFSETQ. The CDR3 coding sequence is TGCGCCAGCAGCTTATTTGCAGGGAGCTCCTACAATGAGCAGTTCTTC. It yields the protein CASSLFAGSSYNEQFF.

This clonotype was detected a few times. V is TRBV13 and J is TRBJ2-7; D possibly uses TRBD1 or TRBD2 (5 bases each). Germline CDR1 is PRHDT and CDR2 is FYEKMQ (reference sequence). V dropped 7 bases and J dropped 1 base, with 14 bases sitting between them. The length of the CDR3 is 14 residues. CDR3 in amino acids: CASTLGTVSYEQYF. CDR3 nucleotides: TGTGCCAGCACCCTAGGGACGGTTTCCTACGAGCAGTACTTC.

Only a few counts were recorded for this clonotype. The J gene is TRBJ2-1, the V gene TRBV4-1; maybe TRBD1 (5 bases). From germline, CDR1 is MGHRA and CDR2 YSYEKL. Deletions cut 4 bases from V and 8 bases from J, with 15 bases between. The CDR3 sequence is 14 residues long. CDR3 nucleotide sequence: TGCGCCAGCAGCCCAGAGGCCAGGGTTTATGAGCAGTTCTTC. Protein product: CASSPEARVYEQFF.

This clonotype was detected a few times. The chain combines TRBV7-2 with TRBJ1-5; D is ambiguous. Per germline, CDR1 SGHTA and CDR2 FQGNSA. This CDR3 is 14 amino acids long. Trimming pared 5 bases from V and 0 bases from J, leaving 8 bases between. CDR3 sequence reads: CASSAPGSNQPQHF. As DNA, the CDR3 is TGTGCCAGCAGCGCACCAGGTAGCAATCAGCCCCAGCATTTT.